A selection of T cell receptor beta chains follows, all from one sample in a study of blood T cell repertoires in COVID-19. The repertoire was sequenced with immunoSEQ multiplex PCR; TCRdb's copy has only in-frame clones and lacks some. The sample carries 130,000 to 150,000 clones, about 80% recorded once. What was sequenced was peripheral blood. The origin of the receptors is a man between 65 and 80 years old who had recovered from COVID-19. Each CDR3 is given with its conserved first and last residue. D genes are given only for firm matches. A row's size may be missing; if present it is once, few, many or a size class.

>NA|TRBJ2-4|TRBV11-2|NA
TGTGCCAGCAGTCAGTTGGCGCAGCCAGGAGGGCAAAACATTCAGTACTTC
CASSQLAQPGGQNIQYF
>NA|TRBJ2-7|TRBV27|TRBD2
TGTGCCAGCAGTCCAATTAGCGGGAGTTCGCACGAGCAGTACTTC
CASSPISGSSHEQYF
>many|TRBJ1-2|TRBV5-6|NA
TGTGCCAGCAGCTTGGGACAGGAATATGGCTACACCTTC
CASSLGQEYGYTF
>NA|TRBJ1-4|TRBV7-2|TRBD1
TGTGCCAGCAGGTCCGGGACAGGGGCAACTAATGAAAAACTGTTTTTT
CASRSGTGATNEKLFF
>few|TRBJ2-1|TRBV10-1|NA
TGCGCCAGCCTCCGGAGACCGGGAAAGATCAATGAGCAGTTCTTC
CASLRRPGKINEQFF
>few|TRBJ1-2|TRBV5-4|NA
TGTGCCAGCAGCTTGGCACAGAACTATGGCTACACCTTC
CASSLAQNYGYTF
>once|TRBJ2-2|TRBV29-1|TRBD1
TGCAGCGTTGAAGATCCTGGCAGGGGGCACAACACCGGGGAGCTGTTTTTT
CSVEDPGRGHNTGELFF
>NA|TRBJ2-7|TRBV6-5|TRBD1
TGTGCCAGCAAAGGGACAGGTAGGGCCTACGAGCAGTACTTC
CASKGTGRAYEQYF
>NA|TRBJ1-1|TRBV3-1/TRBV3-2|NA
TGTGCCAGCAGCGGCTTGAGGGATTCACTCTACACTGAAGCTTTCTTT
CASSGLRDSLYTEAFF
>few|TRBJ2-1|TRBV4-3|TRBD2
TGCGCCAGCAGCCAAATACGCCAGCGGGGTTATGAGCAGTTCTTC
CASSQIRQRGYEQFF
>NA|TRBJ1-5|TRBV9|NA
TGTGCCAGCAGCCGTACACCGTCTAGCAATCAGCCCCAGCATTTT
CASSRTPSSNQPQHF
>NA|TRBJ1-1|TRBV5-1|TRBD1
TGCGCCAGCAGCGCTACCACAGGGGTTCCTGAAGCTTTCTTT
CASSATTGVPEAFF
>NA|TRBJ1-1|TRBV15|NA
TGTGCCACCAGCAGAGCTCAGGTGAACACTGAAGCTTTCTTT
CATSRAQVNTEAFF
>NA|TRBJ2-1|TRBV5-4|NA
TGTGCCAGCAGCTTACCAGGGGCGACGAATGAGCAGTTCTTC
CASSLPGATNEQFF
>NA|TRBJ2-7|TRBV4-3|TRBD2
TGCGCCAGCAGCCAAGTTTTGACTAGCGGGGGTTACGAGCAGTACTTC
CASSQVLTSGGYEQYF
>NA|TRBJ2-3|TRBV7-3|TRBD2
TGTGCCAGCAGCCGACGTACAAAGACTAGCGGGAGTGCGGATACGCAGTATTTT
CASSRRTKTSGSADTQYF
>NA|TRBJ2-7|TRBV3-1/TRBV3-2|TRBD2
TGTGCCAGCAGCTGGGCGGGAGTAGGTTACGAGCAGTACTTC
CASSWAGVGYEQYF
>once|TRBJ2-7|TRBV21-1|NA
TGTGCCAGCAGCAACCGGCCACAGACCTACGAGCAGTACTTC
CASSNRPQTYEQYF
>NA|TRBJ2-5|TRBV10-3|TRBD2
TGTGCCATCAGTGAGGGGCCATGGAAGCGGGAGGGCCCCCTCTACCAAGAGACCCAGTACTTC
CAISEGPWKREGPLYQETQYF
>NA|TRBJ2-5|TRBV2|TRBD2
TGTGCCAGCAGATACGAAGCGGGAGGACGGAAAAGTCAAGAGACCCAGTACTTC
CASRYEAGGRKSQETQYF